Here is one TCR beta chain with its context. Its antigen is undetermined. This sample was taken from a study of cytomegalovirus exposure and HLA in healthy donors. General study results and limits: Whilst most TCR sequences proved rare, a subset of public TCRs occurred across many donors. Later findings reportedly placed an Asian-associated ancestry cluster below the roughly 700-donor mean for N-insertions.

Primers included in the PCR were 60 Vbeta and 13 Jbeta primers. Some clones are missing from TCRdb's copy, which holds only in-frame ones; the method was immunoSEQ multiplex PCR. The table has 75,000 to 95,000 clones, about four fifths seen once. From germline, CDR1 is SGHTS and CDR2 YDEGEE. Germline trimming cut 0 bases from V and 1 base from J; bases unmatched to any gene: 3. The CDR3 is 16 residues long. This TCR came from a woman aged 18 to 35 in good health and CMV-seropositive. The sample was PBMCs. The J gene is TRBJ2-2, the V gene TRBV5-8; TRBD1 matches at 7 bases. The CDR3 protein is CASSLVWTGNTGELFF. DNA of the CDR3: TGTGCCAGCAGCTTGGTATGGACAGGGAACACCGGGGAGCTGTTTTTT.